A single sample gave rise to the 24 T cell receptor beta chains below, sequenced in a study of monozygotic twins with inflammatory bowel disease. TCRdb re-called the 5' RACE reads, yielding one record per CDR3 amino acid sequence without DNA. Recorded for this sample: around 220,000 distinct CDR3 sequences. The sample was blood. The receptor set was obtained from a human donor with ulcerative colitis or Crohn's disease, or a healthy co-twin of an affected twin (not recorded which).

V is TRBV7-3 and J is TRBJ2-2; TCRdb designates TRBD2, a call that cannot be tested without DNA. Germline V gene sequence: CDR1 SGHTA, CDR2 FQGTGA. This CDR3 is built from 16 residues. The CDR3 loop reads CASSTGPDANTGELFF.

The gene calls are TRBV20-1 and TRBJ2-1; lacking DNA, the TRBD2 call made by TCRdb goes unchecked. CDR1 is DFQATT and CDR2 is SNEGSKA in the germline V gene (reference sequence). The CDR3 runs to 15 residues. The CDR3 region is CSARVRTSGANEQFF.

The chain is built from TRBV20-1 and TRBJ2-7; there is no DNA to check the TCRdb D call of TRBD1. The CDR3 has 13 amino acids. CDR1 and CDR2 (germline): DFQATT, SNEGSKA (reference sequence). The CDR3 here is CSASLGQNYEQYF.

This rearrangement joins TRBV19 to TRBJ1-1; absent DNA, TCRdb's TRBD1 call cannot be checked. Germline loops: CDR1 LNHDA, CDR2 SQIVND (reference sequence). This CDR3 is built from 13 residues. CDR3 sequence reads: CASMIQGRAEAFF.

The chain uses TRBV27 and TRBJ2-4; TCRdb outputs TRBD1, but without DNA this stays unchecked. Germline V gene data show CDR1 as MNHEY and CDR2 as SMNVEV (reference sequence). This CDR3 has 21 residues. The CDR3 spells CASRPHISRQGGEKAKNMQYF.

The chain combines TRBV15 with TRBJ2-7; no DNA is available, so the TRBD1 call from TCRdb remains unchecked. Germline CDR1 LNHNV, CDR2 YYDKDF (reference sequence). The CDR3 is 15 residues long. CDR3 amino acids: CATSKRQGYSYEQYF.

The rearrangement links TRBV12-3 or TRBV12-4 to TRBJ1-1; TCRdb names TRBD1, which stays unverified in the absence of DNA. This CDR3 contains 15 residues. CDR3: CASSPDRAWGTEAFF.

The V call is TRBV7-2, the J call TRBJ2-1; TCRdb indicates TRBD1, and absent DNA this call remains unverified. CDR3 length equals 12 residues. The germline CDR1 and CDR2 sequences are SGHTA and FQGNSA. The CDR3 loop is CASSPQGNEQFF.

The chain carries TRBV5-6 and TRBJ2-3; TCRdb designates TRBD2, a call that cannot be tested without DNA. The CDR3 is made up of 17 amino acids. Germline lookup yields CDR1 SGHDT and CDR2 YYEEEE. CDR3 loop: CASSSWASGGYTDTQYF.

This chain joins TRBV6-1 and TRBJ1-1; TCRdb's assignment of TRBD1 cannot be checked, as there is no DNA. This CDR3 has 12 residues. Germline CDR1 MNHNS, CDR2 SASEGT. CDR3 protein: CASKPPSVEAFF.

This chain's CDR3 is CASKGLRSGGQDGTQYF. V usage is TRBV21-1 and J usage is TRBJ2-5; TCRdb names TRBD1, which stays unverified in the absence of DNA. TRBV21-1 is deemed a pseudogene. The CDR3 has 17 amino acids.

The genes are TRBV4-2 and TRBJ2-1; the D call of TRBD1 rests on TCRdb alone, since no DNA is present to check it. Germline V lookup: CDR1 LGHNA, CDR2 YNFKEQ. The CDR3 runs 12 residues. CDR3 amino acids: CASSQDRGREFF.

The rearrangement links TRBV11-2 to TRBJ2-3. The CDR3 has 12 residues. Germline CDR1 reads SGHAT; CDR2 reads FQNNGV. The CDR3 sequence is CASRYDTDTQYF.

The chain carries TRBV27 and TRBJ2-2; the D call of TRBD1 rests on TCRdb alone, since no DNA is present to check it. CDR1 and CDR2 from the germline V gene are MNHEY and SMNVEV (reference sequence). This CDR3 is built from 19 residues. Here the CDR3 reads CASSPIPWTGAIRTGELFF.

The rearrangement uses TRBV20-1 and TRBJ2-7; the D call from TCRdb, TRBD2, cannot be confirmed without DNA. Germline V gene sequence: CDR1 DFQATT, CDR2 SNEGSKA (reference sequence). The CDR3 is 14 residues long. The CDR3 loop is CSAVTSGSSYEQYF.

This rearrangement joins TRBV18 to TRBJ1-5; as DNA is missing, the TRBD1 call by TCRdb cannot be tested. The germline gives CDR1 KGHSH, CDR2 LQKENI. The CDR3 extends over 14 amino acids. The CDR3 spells CASSQGQGEQPQHF.

The CDR3 reads CASSSQSGTGAMYNPQYF. The V call is TRBV5-1, the J call TRBJ2-5; lacking DNA, the TRBD1 call made by TCRdb goes unchecked. Looked up from germline, CDR1 is SGHRS and CDR2 is YFSETQ. The CDR3 is 18 amino acids.

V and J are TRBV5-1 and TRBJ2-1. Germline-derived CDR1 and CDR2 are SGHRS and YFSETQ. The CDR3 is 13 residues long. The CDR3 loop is CASSLPDGLWEFF.

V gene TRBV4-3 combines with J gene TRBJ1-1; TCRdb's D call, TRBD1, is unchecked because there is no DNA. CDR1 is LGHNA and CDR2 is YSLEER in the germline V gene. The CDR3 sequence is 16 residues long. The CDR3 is CASSQERMAPFTEAFF.

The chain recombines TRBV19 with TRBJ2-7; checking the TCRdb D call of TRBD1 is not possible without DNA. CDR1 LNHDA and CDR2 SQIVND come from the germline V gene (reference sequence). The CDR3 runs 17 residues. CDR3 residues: CASSADPTGKGHYEQYF.

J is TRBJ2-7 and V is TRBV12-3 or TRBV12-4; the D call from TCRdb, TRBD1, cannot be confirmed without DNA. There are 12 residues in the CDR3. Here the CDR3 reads CASRGDSYEQYF.

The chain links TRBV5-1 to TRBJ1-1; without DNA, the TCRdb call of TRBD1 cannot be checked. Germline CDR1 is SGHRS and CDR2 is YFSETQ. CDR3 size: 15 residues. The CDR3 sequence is CASSLGQLRGAEAFF.

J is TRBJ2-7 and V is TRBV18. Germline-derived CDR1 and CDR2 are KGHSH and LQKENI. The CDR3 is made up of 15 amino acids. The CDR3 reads CASSPKTGSIYEQYF.

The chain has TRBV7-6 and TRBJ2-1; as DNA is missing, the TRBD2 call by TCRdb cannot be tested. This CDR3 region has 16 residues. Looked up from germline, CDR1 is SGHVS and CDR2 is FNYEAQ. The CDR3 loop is CASSLEASGGYNEQFF.